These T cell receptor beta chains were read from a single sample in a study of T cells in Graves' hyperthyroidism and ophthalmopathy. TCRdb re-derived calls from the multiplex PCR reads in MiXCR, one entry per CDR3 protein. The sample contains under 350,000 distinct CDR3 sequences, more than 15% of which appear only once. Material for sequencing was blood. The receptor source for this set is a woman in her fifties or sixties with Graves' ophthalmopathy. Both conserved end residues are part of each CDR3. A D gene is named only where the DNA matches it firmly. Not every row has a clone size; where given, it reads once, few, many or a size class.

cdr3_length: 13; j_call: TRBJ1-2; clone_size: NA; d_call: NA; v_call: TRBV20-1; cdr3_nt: TGCAGTGTCCAGGTCGATACAAACTATGGCTACACCTTC; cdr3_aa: CSVQVDTNYGYTF
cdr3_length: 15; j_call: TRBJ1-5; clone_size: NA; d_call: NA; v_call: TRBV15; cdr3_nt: TGTGCCACCAGCAGCGACCGTGGCAGCAATCAGCCCCAGCATTTT; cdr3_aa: CATSSDRGSNQPQHF
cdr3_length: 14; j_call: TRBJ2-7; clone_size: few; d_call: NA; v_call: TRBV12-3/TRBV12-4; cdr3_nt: TGTGCCAGCAGCCACGGGACGGGAACCTACGAGCAGTACTTC; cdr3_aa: CASSHGTGTYEQYF
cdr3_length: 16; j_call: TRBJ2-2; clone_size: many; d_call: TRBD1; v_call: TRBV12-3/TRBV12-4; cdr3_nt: TGTGCCAGCAGTTCACCGGGACAGGGGCCCACCGGGGAGCTGTTTTTT; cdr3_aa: CASSSPGQGPTGELFF
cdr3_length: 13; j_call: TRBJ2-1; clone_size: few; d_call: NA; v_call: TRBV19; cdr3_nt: TGTGCCAGTAGTATGGGACGTTACAATGAGCAGTTCTTC; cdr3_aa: CASSMGRYNEQFF
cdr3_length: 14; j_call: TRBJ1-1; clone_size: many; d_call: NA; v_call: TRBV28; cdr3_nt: TGTGCCAGCGGGTACAGGGTTTTGAGCACTGAAGCTTTCTTT; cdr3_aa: CASGYRVLSTEAFF
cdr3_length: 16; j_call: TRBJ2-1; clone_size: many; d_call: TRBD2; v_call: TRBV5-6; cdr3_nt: TGTGCCAGCAGCTCAACGGGACTAGCGGGAAGCAATGAGCAGTTCTTC; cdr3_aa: CASSSTGLAGSNEQFF
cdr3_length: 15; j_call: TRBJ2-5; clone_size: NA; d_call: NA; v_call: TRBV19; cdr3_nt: TGTGCCAGTAGTCCGGGGGCAAGGAGACAAGAGACCCAGTACTTC; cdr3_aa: CASSPGARRQETQYF
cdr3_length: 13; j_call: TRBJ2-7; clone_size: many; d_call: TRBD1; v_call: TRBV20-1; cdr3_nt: TGCAGTGCCCGCCCGGGACAGGGTCTCAAGCAGTACTTC; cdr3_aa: CSARPGQGLKQYF
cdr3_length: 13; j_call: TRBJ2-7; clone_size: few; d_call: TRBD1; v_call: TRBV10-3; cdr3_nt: TGTGCCATTGCTGGTCAGGGGGCCTACGAGCAGTACTTC; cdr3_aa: CAIAGQGAYEQYF